This T cell receptor beta chain was found in a study of T-cell reconstitution after alpha-beta-depleted transplantation in children. Per the germline V gene, CDR1 is SGHRS and CDR2 is YFSETQ. CDR3 length equals 14 residues. The V end was cut by 0 bases, the J end by 6 bases, with 12 bases between. The TCRbeta library was prepared with unique molecular identifiers. TCRdb independently ran MiXCR on the PCR reads; one entry per CDR3 protein. The data show hundreds of thousands of distinct CDR3 sequences, 10% to 15% seen once. This sample comprised PBMCs, mostly from graft donor cells, obtained 360 days after TCRalphabeta/CD19-depleted stem cell transplant. The origin of this receptor is a male patient aged 5 to 17 who had a stem cell transplant for acute myeloid leukemia, so the T cells may come from the graft donor. The V and J genes are TRBV5-1 and TRBJ1-2; maybe TRBD1 (5 bases). CDR3: CASSLANRGDGYTF. DNA of the CDR3: TGCGCCAGCAGCTTGGCTAACCGAGGGGATGGCTACACCTTC.